Each of the 2 T cell receptor beta chains below was sequenced from the same sample in a study of CD4 T cell repertoires in COVID-19. Data came from immunoSEQ multiplex PCR; TCRdb stores just in-frame clones and leaves some out. The profile shows thousands of clones, 80% to 90% of them singletons. The memory T cells were sequenced right after ex vivo isolation, without culture. The sequencing used effector memory CD4+ T cells from blood, collected before the COVID-19 pandemic. Receptors were obtained from a human donor who had COVID-19.

This chain links TRBV5-4 with TRBJ2-7, with D perhaps TRBD1 (5 bases). Germline CDR1 and CDR2: SGHNT and YYREEE (reference sequence). Between the trimmed V and J ends, which lost 2 bases and 6 bases, there was a span of 9 bases. The CDR3 consists of 12 residues. CDR3 amino acids: CASSFRGSEQYF. The CDR3 DNA reads TGTGCCAGCAGCTTTAGGGGTTCCGAGCAGTACTTC.

The gene calls are TRBV2 and TRBJ1-1; no firm D call. The V gene's germline CDR1 is SNHLY and CDR2 FYNNEI. Trimming took 5 bases from V and 1 from J, leaving 14 bases between them. The CDR3 length is 15 residues. The CDR3 protein is CASSRDTAENTEAFF. The CDR3 bases are TGTGCCAGCAGTCGGGATACAGCAGAGAACACTGAAGCTTTCTTT. Filled out from reference TRBV2 and TRBJ1-1, the complete variable domain reads EPEVTQTPSHQVTQMGQEVILRCVPISNHLYFYWYRQILGQKVEFLVSFYNNEISEKSEIFDDQFSVERPDGSNFTLKIRSTKLEDSAMYFCASSRDTAENTEAFFGQGTRLTVV.